Below are 21 T cell receptor beta chains sequenced from a single sample in a study of T-cell reconstitution after alpha-beta-depleted transplantation in children. The TCRbeta library incorporated unique molecular identifiers. MiXCR, run by TCRdb on the PCR reads, gives a single entry per CDR3 protein. This table has about 540,000 distinct CDR3 sequences, around 20% appearing once. This specimen consisted of PBMCs from the stem cell graft donor, obtained from the stem cell graft. These receptors all come from a human donor who donated a stem cell graft to a child with acute lymphoblastic leukemia.

The rearrangement links TRBV5-1 to TRBJ2-7, with D perhaps assigned TRBD1 or TRBD2 (5 bases each). CDR1 is SGHRS, CDR2 YFSETQ, per germline. The CDR3 loop spans 15 amino acids. The ends were cut back, 4 bases at V and 6 bases at J, with 20 bases in the middle. The CDR3 sequence: CASSLAPGPGGEQYF. The CDR3 DNA sequence: TGCGCCAGCAGCCTGGCTCCGGGGCCGGGTGGCGAGCAGTACTTC.

The chain has TRBV5-1 and TRBJ2-1; 8 bases are a match to TRBD2. This CDR3 region has 16 residues. V was pared by 0 bases and J by 3 bases, with 5 bases of the junction left unmatched. Per germline, CDR1 SGHRS and CDR2 YFSETQ. The CDR3 nucleotides read TGCGCCAGCAGCTTGGATACTAGCGGTTTCTACAATGAGCAGTTCTTC. Residues: CASSLDTSGFYNEQFF. The full variable domain, completed using reference TRBV5-1 and TRBJ2-1, is KAGVTQTPRYLIKTRGQQVTLSCSPISGHRSVSWYQQTPGQGLQFLFEYFSETQRNKGNFPGRFSGRQFSNSRSEMNVSTLELGDSALYLCASSLDTSGFYNEQFFGPGTRLTVL.

V gene TRBV18 combines with J gene TRBJ2-1; no reliable D call. The ends were cut back, 1 base at V and 2 bases at J, with 9 bases in the middle. The length of the CDR3 is 15 residues. The germline V gene encodes CDR1 KGHSH and CDR2 LQKENI. CDR3 in DNA: TGTGCCAGCTCACCACAGCCTGGGGCCTACAATGAGCAGTTCTTC. Amino acid sequence: CASSPQPGAYNEQFF.

The chain joins TRBV12-3 or TRBV12-4 to TRBJ1-5; D is ambiguous. The CDR3 has 13 residues. V dropped 3 bases and J dropped 5 bases, with 8 bases sitting between them. The CDR3 here is CASSFDNDQPQHF. The CDR3 region has the DNA TGTGCCAGCAGTTTTGATAACGATCAGCCCCAGCATTTT.

The chain couples TRBV20-1 to TRBJ2-5; tentatively, D is TRBD1 (5 bases). The V end was cut by 5 bases, the J end by 1 base, with 20 bases between. This CDR3 contains 16 residues. The germline gives CDR1 DFQATT, CDR2 SNEGSKA (reference sequence). CDR3 in amino acids: CSASTFLDRAQETQYF. The CDR3 nucleotides are TGCAGTGCTTCAACTTTCCTCGACAGAGCCCAAGAGACCCAGTACTTC.

This chain's CDR3 is CASSPGTSGIEQFF. CDR3 bases: TGTGCCAGCAGTCCCGGGACTAGCGGGATTGAGCAGTTCTTC. This chain links TRBV7-9 with TRBJ2-1; 13 nucleotides agree with TRBD2. J lost 9 bases, V lost 6 bases, and 5 bases had no gene match. In germline, CDR1 is SEHNR, CDR2 FQNEAQ (reference sequence). The CDR3 consists of 14 residues.

This clonotype was picked up a small number of times. J is TRBJ2-5 and V is TRBV15; D might be TRBD2 (5 bases). From germline, CDR1 is LNHNV and CDR2 YYDKDF (reference sequence). This CDR3 comprises 15 residues. With 1 base removed from V and 2 bases from J, the gap between germline ends came to 11 bases. CDR3 DNA: TGTGCCACCAGCAGAGGGCCGGGAACACAAGAGACCCAGTACTTC. Amino acid sequence: CATSRGPGTQETQYF.

This clonotype appeared many times. The chain recombines TRBV5-1 with TRBJ2-1, with a weak D call TRBD2 (5 bases). Between the trimmed V and J ends, which lost 3 bases and 0 bases, there was a span of 13 bases. The CDR3 covers 16 residues. Per germline, CDR1 SGHRS and CDR2 YFSETQ. This CDR3 reads CASSSAQGSSYNEQFF. In DNA form, the CDR3 reads TGCGCCAGCAGCTCTGCCCAAGGGAGCTCCTACAATGAGCAGTTCTTC. Together with reference TRBV5-1 and TRBJ2-1, the CDR3 gives the full variable domain: KAGVTQTPRYLIKTRGQQVTLSCSPISGHRSVSWYQQTPGQGLQFLFEYFSETQRNKGNFPGRFSGRQFSNSRSEMNVSTLELGDSALYLCASSSAQGSSYNEQFFGPGTRLTVL.

This clonotype turned up a few times. Here the CDR3 DNA reads TGTGCCAGCAGCCGGACAGGGGCCAAGCAGTTCTTC. Translated, it gives CASSRTGAKQFF. The chain links TRBV3-1 to TRBJ2-1; 9 bases line up with TRBD1. CDR3 length: 12 residues. In germline, CDR1 is LGHDT, CDR2 YNNKEL (reference sequence). V shed 4 bases, J shed 11 bases, and the junction held 3 bases outside the gene matches.

This clonotype was observed a few times. This chain uses TRBV6-6 with TRBJ1-1; D unclear. V was cut by 6 bases and J by 1 base, with 9 bases left in between. CDR1 and CDR2 from the germline V gene are MNHNY and SVGAGI (reference sequence). The length of the CDR3 is 13 residues. The CDR3 spells CASRPHPNTEAFF. The DNA of the CDR3 is TGTGCCAGCAGACCACACCCGAACACTGAAGCTTTCTTT.

V usage is TRBV29-1 and J usage is TRBJ1-2, with a possible D match to TRBD1 (5 bases). V lost 5 bases to trimming and J lost 2 bases, with 6 bases between them. This CDR3 is 11 amino acids long. The germline V gene encodes CDR1 SQVTM and CDR2 ANQGSEA. DNA for the CDR3: TGCAGCGTTTCAGGGAACTATGGCTACACCTTC. Translation gives CSVSGNYGYTF.

This clonotype appeared a few times. The rearrangement joins TRBV11-2 to TRBJ2-6; TRBD1 aligns across 11 bases. Per the germline V gene, CDR1 is SGHAT and CDR2 is FQNNGV. This CDR3 region has 18 residues. V shed 5 bases and J 3 bases; nucleotides not matched to a gene: 9. CDR3 sequence reads: CASSPRGDRGFGANVLTF. CDR3 DNA sequence: TGTGCCAGCAGCCCACGGGGGGACAGGGGGTTTGGGGCCAACGTCCTGACTTTC.

In this sample, this clonotype turned up a few times. This chain uses TRBV27 with TRBJ1-2; no firm D call. The germline V gene encodes CDR1 MNHEY and CDR2 SMNVEV (reference sequence). V lost 1 base and J 8 bases, leaving 14 bases between the germline ends. The CDR3 length is 14 residues. DNA of the CDR3: TGTGCCAGCAGTTTATTCCTCGGGCTTGGGGGCTACACCTTC. Translation gives CASSLFLGLGGYTF.

This chain connects TRBV30 to TRBJ2-1; TRBD1 aligns across 7 bases. CDR1 is GTSNPN and CDR2 is SVGIG in the germline V gene (reference sequence). This CDR3 contains 13 residues. V shed 4 bases, J shed 4 bases, and the junction held 4 bases outside the gene matches. The CDR3 is CAWKGQPYNEQFF. For the CDR3, the DNA is TGTGCCTGGAAGGGACAGCCTTACAATGAGCAGTTCTTC.

A few counts support this clonotype. The chain uses TRBV29-1 and TRBJ2-7; 11 bases fit TRBD1. The V gene end was trimmed by 1 base and the J gene end by 6 bases; junction bases not matched to a gene: 2. Germline CDR1 reads SQVTM; CDR2 reads ANQGSEA. There are 13 residues in the CDR3. CDR3 protein: CSVEGTGGAEQYF. The DNA of the CDR3 is TGCAGCGTTGAAGGGACAGGGGGCGCCGAGCAGTACTTC.

At least ten counts were recorded for this clonotype. This chain joins TRBV6-5 and TRBJ2-2, with 7 bases aligning to TRBD2. Germline V gene sequence: CDR1 MNHEY, CDR2 SVGAGI. The CDR3 runs to 15 residues. The V segment lost 6 bases and the J segment 5 bases; nucleotides outside the gene matches: 9. The CDR3 bases are TGTGCCAGCAGCCTATCTAGCGGAGCTACCGGGGAGCTGTTTTTT. It specifies CASSLSSGATGELFF.

The chain uses TRBV20-1 and TRBJ2-7, with D possibly called TRBD1 or TRBD2 (5 bases each). Germline V gene sequence: CDR1 DFQATT, CDR2 SNEGSKA (reference sequence). Trimming removed 3 bases at V and 6 bases at J, with 12 bases between. The CDR3 loop spans 12 amino acids. The CDR3: CSARGDSFEQYF. CDR3 DNA sequence: TGCAGTGCTAGGGGGGATTCGTTCGAGCAGTACTTC.

This clonotype was picked up many times. The CDR3 loop reads CASSPGTYYGYTF. The CDR3 coding sequence is TGTGCCAGCAGTCCCGGGACATACTATGGCTACACCTTC. The V and J genes are TRBV6-2 or TRBV6-3 and TRBJ1-2; tentative D call: TRBD1 (6 bases). Germline assignment: CDR1 MNHEY and CDR2 SVGEGT. Trimming shortened V by 5 bases and J by 3 bases, and 10 bases separated the two germline ends. The CDR3 spans 13 residues.

Only a few counts were recorded for this clonotype. The chain joins TRBV5-1 to TRBJ2-3, with 9 bases that match TRBD1. The germline gives CDR1 SGHRS, CDR2 YFSETQ. The CDR3 loop spans 14 amino acids. With 5 bases clipped from V and 3 bases from J, the junction kept 4 bases outside the gene matches. The CDR3 DNA reads as TGCGCCAGCAGACAGGGGGCAGGTACAGATACGCAGTATTTT. This translates into CASRQGAGTDTQYF.

J is TRBJ1-3 and V is TRBV7-3; D not certain. In germline, CDR1 is SGHTA, CDR2 FQGTGA. V was cut by 5 bases and J by 2 bases, with 10 bases left in between. This CDR3 comprises 14 residues. In nucleotides, the CDR3 is TGTGCCAGCAGCCCGATCGGTGCTGGAAACACCATATATTTT. Protein: CASSPIGAGNTIYF.

This clonotype was seen a handful of times. The chain joins TRBV15 to TRBJ2-1; maybe TRBD2 (6 bases). Per germline, CDR1 LNHNV and CDR2 YYDKDF (reference sequence). This CDR3 is 12 amino acids long. V lost 0 bases to trimming and J lost 13 bases, with 10 bases between them. CDR3 in amino acids: CATSRDRRDQFF. The CDR3 DNA reads TGTGCCACCAGCAGAGATCGGCGGGATCAGTTCTTC.